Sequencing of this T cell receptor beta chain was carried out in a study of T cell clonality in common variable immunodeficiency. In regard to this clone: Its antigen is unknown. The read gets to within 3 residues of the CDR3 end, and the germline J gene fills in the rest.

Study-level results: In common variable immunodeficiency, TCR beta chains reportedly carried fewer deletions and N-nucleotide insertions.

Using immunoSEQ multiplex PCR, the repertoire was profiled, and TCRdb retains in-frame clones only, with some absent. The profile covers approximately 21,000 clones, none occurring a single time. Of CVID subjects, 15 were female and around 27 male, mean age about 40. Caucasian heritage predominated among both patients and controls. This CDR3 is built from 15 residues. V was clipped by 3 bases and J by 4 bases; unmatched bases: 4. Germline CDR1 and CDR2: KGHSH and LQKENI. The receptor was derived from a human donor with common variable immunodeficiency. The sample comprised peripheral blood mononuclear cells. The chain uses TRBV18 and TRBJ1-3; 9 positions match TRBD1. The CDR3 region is CASSPGQGGGNTIYF. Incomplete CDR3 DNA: TGTGCCAGCTCACCGGGACAGGGTGGAGGAAACACC.